Reported below is one T cell receptor beta chain. The data were obtained in a study of blood T cell repertoires in COVID-19. Across the study: Specimens from acute and convalescent COVID-19 originated in the United States, Italy and Spain. PBMCs, B-cell-depleted T cells, or T cells were the source of the cDNA or gDNA that made up the material.

Trimming removed 3 bases at V and 10 bases at J, with 10 bases between. The CDR3 runs 12 residues. Germline V lookup: CDR1 LGHDT, CDR2 YNNKEL (reference sequence). A Seattle source enrolled patients during active infection and followed them longitudinally. How the authors handled the data: Amplified reference gene primers provided the basis for estimating nucleated cell counts. TCRdb's copy holds only in-frame clones and misses some; the assay was immunoSEQ multiplex PCR. V and J calls plus clone size are reproduced from that table; the DNA served to infer D and trimming. The sample carries about 230,000 clones, about four fifths recorded once.

Sample: peripheral blood. The V call is TRBV3-1 (or the pseudogene TRBV3-2), the J call TRBJ2-1; possible D gene TRBD2, 6 bases. The sequence was obtained from an elderly woman with COVID-19, enrolled during active disease. Here the CDR3 reads CASSQSSDEQFF. CDR3 in DNA: TGTGCCAGCAGCCAGTCTAGCGACGAGCAGTTCTTC.